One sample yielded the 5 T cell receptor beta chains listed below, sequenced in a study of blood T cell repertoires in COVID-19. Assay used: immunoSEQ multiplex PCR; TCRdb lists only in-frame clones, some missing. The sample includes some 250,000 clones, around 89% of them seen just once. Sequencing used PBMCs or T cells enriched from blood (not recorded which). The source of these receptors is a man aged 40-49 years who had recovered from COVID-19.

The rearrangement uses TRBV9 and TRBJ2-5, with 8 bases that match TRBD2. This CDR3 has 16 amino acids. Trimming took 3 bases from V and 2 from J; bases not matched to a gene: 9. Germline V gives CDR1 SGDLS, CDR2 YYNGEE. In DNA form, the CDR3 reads TGTGCCAGCAGCGGGACTAGCCTCGGGGGGCAAGAGACCCAGTACTTC. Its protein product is CASSGTSLGGQETQYF.

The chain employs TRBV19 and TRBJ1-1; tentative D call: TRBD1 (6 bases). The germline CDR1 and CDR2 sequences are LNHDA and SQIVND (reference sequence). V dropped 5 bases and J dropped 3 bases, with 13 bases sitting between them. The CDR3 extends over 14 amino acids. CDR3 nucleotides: TGTGCCAGTAGTCAACAGGGATTGGACACTGAAGCTTTCTTT. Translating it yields CASSQQGLDTEAFF.

CDR3 residues: CASTAAGYGYTF. The CDR3, as DNA: TGCGCCAGCACAGCCGCGGGCTATGGCTACACCTTC. This chain joins TRBV5-1 and TRBJ1-2; D not certain. V shed 6 bases and J shed 4 bases, with 10 bases lying between them. Germline assignment: CDR1 SGHRS and CDR2 YFSETQ. The CDR3 covers 12 residues.

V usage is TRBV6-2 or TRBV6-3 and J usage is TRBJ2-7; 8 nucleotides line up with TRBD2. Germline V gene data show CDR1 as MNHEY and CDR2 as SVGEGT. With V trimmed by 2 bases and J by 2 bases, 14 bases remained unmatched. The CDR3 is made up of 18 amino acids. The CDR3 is CASSYPSGGAGDPYEQYF. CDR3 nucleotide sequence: TGTGCCAGCAGTTACCCCTCCGGGGGAGCGGGAGACCCCTACGAGCAGTACTTC.

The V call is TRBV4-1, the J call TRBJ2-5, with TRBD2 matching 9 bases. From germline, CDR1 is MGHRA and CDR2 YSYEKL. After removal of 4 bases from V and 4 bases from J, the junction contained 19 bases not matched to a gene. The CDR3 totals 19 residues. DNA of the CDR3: TGCGCCAGCAGCCGATGGAGCCCCCAGGGAGCGGGAGGCCTAGAGACCCAGTACTTC. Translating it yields CASSRWSPQGAGGLETQYF.